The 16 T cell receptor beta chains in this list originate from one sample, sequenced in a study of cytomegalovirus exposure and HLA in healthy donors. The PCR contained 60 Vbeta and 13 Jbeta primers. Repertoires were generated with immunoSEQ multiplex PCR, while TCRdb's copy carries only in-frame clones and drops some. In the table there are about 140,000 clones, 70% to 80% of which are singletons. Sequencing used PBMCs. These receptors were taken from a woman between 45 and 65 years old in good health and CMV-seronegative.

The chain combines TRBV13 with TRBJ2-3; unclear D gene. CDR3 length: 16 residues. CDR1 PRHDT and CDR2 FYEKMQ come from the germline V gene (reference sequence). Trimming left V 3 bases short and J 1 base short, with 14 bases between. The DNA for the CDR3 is TGTGCCAGCAGCTTTAAAGCGACGCATGGCACAGATACGCAGTATTTT. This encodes CASSFKATHGTDTQYF.

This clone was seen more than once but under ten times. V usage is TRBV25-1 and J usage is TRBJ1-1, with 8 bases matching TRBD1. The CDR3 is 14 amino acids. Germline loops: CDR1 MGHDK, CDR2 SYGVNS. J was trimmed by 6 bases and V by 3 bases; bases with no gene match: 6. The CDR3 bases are TGTGCCAGCAGTGAGGACAGGGCTCTCGCTGAAGCTTTCTTT. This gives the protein CASSEDRALAEAFF. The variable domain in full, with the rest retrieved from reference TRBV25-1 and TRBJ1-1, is EADIYQTPRYLVIGTGKKITLECSQTMGHDKMYWYQQDPGMELHLIHYSYGVNSTEKGDLSSESTVSRIRTEHFPLTLESARPSHTSQYLCASSEDRALAEAFFGQGTRLTVV.

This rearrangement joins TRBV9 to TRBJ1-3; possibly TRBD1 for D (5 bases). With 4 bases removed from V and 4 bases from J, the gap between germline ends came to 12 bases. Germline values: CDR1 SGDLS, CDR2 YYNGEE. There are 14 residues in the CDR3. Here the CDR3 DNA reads TGTGCCAGCAGCCAGAGCAGGGTCGGAAACACCATATATTTT. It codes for CASSQSRVGNTIYF.

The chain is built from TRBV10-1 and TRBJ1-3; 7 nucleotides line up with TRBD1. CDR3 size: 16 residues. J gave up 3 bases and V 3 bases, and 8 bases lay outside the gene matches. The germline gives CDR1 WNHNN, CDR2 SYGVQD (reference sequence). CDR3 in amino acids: CASSDPARGNGNTIYF. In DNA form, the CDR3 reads TGCGCCAGCAGTGACCCCGCCAGGGGGAATGGAAACACCATATATTTT.

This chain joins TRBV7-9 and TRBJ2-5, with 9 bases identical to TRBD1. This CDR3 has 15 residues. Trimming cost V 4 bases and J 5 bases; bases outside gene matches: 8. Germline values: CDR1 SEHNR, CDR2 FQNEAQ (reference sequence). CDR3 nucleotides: TGTGCCAGCAGCTCCCCGGGGACAGGGAGGGAGACCCAGTACTTC. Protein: CASSSPGTGRETQYF.

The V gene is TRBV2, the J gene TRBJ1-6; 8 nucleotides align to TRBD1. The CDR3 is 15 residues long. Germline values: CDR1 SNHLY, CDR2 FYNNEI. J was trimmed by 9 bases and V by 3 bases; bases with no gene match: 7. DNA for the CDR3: TGTGCCAGCAGTGAGTCAACAGGGGGATCTTCACCCCTCCACTTT. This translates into CASSESTGGSSPLHF.

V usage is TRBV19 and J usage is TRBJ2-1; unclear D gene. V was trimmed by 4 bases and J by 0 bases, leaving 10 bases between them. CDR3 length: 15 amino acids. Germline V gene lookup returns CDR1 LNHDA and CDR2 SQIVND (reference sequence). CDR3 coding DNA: TGTGCCAGTAGTAGGTTCCGGAGCTCCTACAATGAGCAGTTCTTC. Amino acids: CASSRFRSSYNEQFF.

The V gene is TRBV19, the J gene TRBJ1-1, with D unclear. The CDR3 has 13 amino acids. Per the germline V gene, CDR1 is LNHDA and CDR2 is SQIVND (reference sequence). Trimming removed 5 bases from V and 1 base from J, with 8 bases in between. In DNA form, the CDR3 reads TGTGCCAGTAGTTTCCAGTGGAACACTGAAGCTTTCTTT. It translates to CASSFQWNTEAFF.

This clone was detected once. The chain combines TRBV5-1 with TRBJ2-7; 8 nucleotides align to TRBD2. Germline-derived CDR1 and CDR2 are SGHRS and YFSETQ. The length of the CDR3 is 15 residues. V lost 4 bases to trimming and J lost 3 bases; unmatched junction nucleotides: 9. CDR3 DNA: TGCGCCAGCAGCCGGGAGGGCGGGTACAGCTACGAGCAGTACTTC. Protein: CASSREGGYSYEQYF. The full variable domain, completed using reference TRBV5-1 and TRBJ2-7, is KAGVTQTPRYLIKTRGQQVTLSCSPISGHRSVSWYQQTPGQGLQFLFEYFSETQRNKGNFPGRFSGRQFSNSRSEMNVSTLELGDSALYLCASSREGGYSYEQYFGPGTRLTVT.

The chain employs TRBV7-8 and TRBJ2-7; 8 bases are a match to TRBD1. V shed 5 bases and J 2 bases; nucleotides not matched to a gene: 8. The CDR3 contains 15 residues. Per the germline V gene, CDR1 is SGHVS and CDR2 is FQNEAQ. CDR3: CASSRPGQEAYEQYF. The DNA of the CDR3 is TGTGCCAGCAGCCGCCCGGGACAGGAAGCCTACGAGCAGTACTTC. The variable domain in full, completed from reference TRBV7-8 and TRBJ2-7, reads GAGVSQSPRYKVAKRGQDVALRCDPISGHVSLFWYQQALGQGPEFLTYFQNEAQLDKSGLPSDRFFAERPEGSVSTLKIQRTQQEDSAVYLCASSRPGQEAYEQYFGPGTRLTVT.

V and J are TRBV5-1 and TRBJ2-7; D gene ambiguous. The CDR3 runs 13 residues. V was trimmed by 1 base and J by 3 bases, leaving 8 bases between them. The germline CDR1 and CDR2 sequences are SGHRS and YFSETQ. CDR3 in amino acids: CASSLINGYEQYF. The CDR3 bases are TGCGCCAGCAGCTTGATTAACGGCTACGAGCAGTACTTC.

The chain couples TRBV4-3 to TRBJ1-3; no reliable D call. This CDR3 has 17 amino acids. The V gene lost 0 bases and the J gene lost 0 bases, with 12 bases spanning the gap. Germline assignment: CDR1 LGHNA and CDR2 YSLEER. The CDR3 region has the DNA TGCGCCAGCAGCCAAGATCGGCGCGGAGACTCTGGAAACACCATATATTTT. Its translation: CASSQDRRGDSGNTIYF.

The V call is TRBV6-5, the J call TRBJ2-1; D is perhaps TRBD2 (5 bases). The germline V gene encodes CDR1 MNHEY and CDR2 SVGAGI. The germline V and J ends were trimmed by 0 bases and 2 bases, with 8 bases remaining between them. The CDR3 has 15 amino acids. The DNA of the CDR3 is TGTGCCAGCAGTTACTCTGCGGGCCCCTACAATGAGCAGTTCTTC. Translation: CASSYSAGPYNEQFF.

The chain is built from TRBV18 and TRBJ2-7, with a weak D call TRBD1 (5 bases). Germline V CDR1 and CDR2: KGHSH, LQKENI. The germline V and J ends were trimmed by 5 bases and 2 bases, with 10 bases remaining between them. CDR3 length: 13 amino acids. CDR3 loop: CASSTQGPYEQYF. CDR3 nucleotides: TGTGCCAGCTCAACCCAGGGCCCCTACGAGCAGTACTTC.

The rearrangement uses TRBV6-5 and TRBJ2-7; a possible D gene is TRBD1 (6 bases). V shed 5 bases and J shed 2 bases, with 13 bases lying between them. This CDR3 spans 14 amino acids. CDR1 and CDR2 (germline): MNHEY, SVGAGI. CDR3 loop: CASSVDRFPYEQYF. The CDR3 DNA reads TGTGCCAGCAGTGTTGACAGGTTTCCCTACGAGCAGTACTTC.

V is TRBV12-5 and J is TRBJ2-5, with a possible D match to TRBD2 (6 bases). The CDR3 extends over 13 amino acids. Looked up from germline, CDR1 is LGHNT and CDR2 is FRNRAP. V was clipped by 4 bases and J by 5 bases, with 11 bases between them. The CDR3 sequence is CASGSRDWETQYF. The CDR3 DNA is TGTGCTAGTGGTTCGCGGGACTGGGAGACCCAGTACTTC.